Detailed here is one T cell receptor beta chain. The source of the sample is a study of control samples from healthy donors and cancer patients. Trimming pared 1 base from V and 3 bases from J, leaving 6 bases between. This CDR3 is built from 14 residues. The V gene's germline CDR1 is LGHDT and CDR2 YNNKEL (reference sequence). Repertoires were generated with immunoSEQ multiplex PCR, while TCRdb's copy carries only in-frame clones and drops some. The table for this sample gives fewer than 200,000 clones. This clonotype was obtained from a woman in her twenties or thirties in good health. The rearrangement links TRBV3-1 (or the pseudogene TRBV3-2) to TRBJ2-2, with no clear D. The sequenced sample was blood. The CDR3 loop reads CASSQGSYTGELFF. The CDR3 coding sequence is TGTGCCAGCAGCCAAGGCAGTTACACCGGGGAGCTGTTTTTT.